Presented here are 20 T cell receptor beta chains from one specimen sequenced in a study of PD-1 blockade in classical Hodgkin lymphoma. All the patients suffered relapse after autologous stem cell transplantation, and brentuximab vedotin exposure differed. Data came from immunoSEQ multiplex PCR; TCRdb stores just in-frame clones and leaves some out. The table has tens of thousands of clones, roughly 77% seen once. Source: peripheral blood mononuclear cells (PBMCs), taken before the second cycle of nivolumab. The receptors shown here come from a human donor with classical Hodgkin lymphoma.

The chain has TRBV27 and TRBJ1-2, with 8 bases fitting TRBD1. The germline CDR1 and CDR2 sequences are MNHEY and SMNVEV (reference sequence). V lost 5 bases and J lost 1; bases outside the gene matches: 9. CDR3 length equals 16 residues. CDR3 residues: CASSPTPGGLNYGYTF. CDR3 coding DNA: TGTGCCAGCAGTCCAACCCCAGGGGGCCTTAACTATGGCTACACCTTC.

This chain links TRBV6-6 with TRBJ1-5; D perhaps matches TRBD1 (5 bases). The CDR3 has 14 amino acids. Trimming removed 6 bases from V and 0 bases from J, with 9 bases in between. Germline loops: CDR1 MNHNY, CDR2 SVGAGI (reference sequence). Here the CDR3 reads CASRDIHSNQPQHF. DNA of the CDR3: TGTGCCAGCAGGGACATACATAGCAATCAGCCCCAGCATTTT.

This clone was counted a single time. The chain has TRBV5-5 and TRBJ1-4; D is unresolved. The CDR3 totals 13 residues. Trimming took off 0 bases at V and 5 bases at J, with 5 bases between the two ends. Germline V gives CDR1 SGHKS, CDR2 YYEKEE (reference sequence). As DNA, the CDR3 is TGTGCCAGCAGCTTGGCGCAGAATGAAAAACTGTTTTTT. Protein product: CASSLAQNEKLFF.

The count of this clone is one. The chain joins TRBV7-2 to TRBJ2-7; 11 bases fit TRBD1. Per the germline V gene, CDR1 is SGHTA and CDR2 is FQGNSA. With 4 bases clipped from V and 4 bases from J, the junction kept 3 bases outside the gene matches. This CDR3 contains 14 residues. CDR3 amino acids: CASSWTGGGYEQYF. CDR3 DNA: TGTGCCAGCAGCTGGACAGGGGGCGGTTACGAGCAGTACTTC. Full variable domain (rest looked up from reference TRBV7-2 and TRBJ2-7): GAGVSQSPSNKVTEKGKDVELRCDPISGHTALYWYRQSLGQGLEFLIYFQGNSAPDKSGLPSDRFSAERTGGSVSTLTIQRTQQEDSAVYLCASSWTGGGYEQYFGPGTRLTVT.

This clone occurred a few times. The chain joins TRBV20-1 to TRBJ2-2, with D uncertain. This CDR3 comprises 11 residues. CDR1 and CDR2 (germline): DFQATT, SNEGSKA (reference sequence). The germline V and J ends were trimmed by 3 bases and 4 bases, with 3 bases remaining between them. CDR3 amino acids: CSARFTGELFF. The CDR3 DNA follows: TGCAGTGCTAGGTTCACCGGGGAGCTGTTTTTT.

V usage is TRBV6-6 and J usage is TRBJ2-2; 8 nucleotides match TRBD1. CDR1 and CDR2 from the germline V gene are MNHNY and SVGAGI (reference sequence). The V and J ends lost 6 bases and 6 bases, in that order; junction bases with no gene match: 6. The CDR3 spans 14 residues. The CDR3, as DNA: TGTGCCAGCAGGGTGACAGGGGTGGCCGGGGAGCTGTTTTTT. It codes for CASRVTGVAGELFF.

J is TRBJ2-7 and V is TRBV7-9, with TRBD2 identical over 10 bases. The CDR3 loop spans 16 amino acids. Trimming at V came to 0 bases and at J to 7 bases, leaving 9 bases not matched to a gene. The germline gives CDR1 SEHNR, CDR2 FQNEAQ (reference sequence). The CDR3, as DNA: TGTGCCAGCAGCTTAGCGGCGGGACTAGCGTCCGGGGAGCAGTACTTC. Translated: CASSLAAGLASGEQYF.

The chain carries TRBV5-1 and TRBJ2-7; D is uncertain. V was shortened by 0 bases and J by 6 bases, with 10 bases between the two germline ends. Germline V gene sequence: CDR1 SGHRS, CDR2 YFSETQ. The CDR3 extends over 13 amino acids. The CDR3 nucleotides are TGCGCCAGCAGCTTGGCACCATTCTCCGAGCAGTACGTC. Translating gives CASSLAPFSEQYV.

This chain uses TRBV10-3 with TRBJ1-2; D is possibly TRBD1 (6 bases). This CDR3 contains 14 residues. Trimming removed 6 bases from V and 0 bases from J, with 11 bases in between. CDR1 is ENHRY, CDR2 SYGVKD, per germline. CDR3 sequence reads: CAIRRDTANYGYTF. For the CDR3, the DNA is TGTGCCATCAGGCGGGACACAGCTAACTATGGCTACACCTTC.

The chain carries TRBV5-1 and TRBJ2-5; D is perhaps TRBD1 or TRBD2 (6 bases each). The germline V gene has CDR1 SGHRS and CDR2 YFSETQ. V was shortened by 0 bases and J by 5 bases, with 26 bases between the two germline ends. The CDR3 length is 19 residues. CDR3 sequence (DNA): TGCGCCAGCAGCTTGGCCCGGACAGAGGGACACCCGGGGAGGGAGACCCAGTACTTC. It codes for CASSLARTEGHPGRETQYF.

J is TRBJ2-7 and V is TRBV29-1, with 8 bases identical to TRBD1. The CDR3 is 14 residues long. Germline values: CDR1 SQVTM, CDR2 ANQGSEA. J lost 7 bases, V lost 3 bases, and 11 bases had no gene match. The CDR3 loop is CSVDNGQGSGEQYF. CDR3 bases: TGCAGCGTTGACAACGGACAGGGATCAGGTGAGCAGTACTTC.

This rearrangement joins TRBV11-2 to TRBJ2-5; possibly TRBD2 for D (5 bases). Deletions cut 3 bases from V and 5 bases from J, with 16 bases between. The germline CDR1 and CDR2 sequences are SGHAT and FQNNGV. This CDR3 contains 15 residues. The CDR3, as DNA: TGTGCCAGCAGCTTGACGCTAGGCGGGCGTGAGACCCAGTACTTC. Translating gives CASSLTLGGRETQYF.

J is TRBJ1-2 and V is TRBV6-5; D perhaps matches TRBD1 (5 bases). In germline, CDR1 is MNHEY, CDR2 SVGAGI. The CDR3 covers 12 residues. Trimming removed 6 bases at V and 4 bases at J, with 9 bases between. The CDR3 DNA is TGTGCCAGCAGACGGGGCCTCTATGGCTACACCTTC. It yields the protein CASRRGLYGYTF.

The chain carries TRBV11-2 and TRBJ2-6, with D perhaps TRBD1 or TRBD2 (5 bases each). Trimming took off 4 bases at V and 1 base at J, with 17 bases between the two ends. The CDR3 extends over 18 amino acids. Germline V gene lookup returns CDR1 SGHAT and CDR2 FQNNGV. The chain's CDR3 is CASSSGVRGKSGANVLTF. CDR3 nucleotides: TGTGCCAGCAGCTCCGGCGTGAGGGGAAAATCTGGGGCCAACGTCCTGACTTTC.

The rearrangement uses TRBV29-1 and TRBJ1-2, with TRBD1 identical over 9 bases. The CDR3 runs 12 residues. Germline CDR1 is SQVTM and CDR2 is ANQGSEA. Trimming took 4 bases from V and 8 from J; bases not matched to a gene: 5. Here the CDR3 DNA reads TGCAGCGTTGTACAGGGGGCCGGGGGCTACACCTTC. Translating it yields CSVVQGAGGYTF.

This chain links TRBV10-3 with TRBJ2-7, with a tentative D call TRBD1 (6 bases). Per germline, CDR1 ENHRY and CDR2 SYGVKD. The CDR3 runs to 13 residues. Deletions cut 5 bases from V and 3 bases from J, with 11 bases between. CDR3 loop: CAISTGQNYEQYV. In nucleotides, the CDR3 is TGTGCCATCAGTACTGGACAGAACTACGAGCAGTACGTC.

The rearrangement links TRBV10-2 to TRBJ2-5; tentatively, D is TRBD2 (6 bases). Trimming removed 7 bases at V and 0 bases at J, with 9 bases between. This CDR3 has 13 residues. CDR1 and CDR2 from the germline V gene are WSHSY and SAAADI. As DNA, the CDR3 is TGCGCCAGCACCGGGAGATACCAAGAGACCCAGTACTTC. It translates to CASTGRYQETQYF.

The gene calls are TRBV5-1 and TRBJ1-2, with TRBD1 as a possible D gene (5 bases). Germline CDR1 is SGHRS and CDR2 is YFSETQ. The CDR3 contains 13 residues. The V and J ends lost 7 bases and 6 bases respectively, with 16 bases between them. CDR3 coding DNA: TGCGCCAGCGCCTCCGGGACGGCCAATGGCTACACCTTC. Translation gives CASASGTANGYTF.

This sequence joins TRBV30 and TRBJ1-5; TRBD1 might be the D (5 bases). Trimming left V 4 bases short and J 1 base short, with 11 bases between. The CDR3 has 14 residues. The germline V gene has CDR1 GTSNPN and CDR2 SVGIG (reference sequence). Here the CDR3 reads CAWTQTESNQPQHF. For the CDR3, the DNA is TGTGCCTGGACCCAGACAGAGAGCAATCAGCCCCAGCATTTT.

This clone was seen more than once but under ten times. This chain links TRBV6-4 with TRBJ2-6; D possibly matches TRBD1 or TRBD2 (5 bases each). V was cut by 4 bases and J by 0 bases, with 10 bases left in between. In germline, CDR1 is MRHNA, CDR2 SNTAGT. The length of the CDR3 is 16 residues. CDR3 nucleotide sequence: TGTGCCAGCAGTGCACGGGACGACTCTGGGGCCAACGTCCTGACTTTC. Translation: CASSARDDSGANVLTF.